These 10 T cell receptor beta chains were sequenced from one sample in a study of shared clonotypes between healthy human individuals. Produced via immunoSEQ multiplex PCR; TCRdb's table is partial and in-frame only. This sample has roughly 2,300,000 clones, with about nine tenths found just once. Sequencing was carried out using naive CD4+ T cells from PBMCs. Subset in this sample: CD45RA+ positively selected. These receptor sequences come from a man between 18 and 35 years old in good health. Some clones in this sample may be carry-over from other donors' samples.

This sequence joins TRBV7-2 and TRBJ2-7; D is perhaps TRBD2 (6 bases). The V gene's germline CDR1 is SGHTA and CDR2 FQGNSA. The CDR3 is made up of 15 amino acids. The ends were cut back, 1 base at V and 2 bases at J, with 12 bases in the middle. CDR3 sequence reads: CASSLGPAGTYEQYF. The CDR3 DNA reads TGTGCCAGCAGCTTAGGGCCAGCGGGCACCTACGAGCAGTACTTC.

The chain is built from TRBV6-1 and TRBJ2-1; D not resolved. V lost 9 bases to trimming and J lost 1 base, with 10 bases between them. The CDR3 extends over 13 amino acids. CDR1 is MNHNS, CDR2 SASEGT, per germline. CDR3 protein: CASFSRSYNEQFF. CDR3 nucleotide sequence: TGTGCCAGTTTCAGTAGATCCTACAATGAGCAGTTCTTC.

The chain combines TRBV29-1 with TRBJ2-5; D is uncertain. The germline V gene has CDR1 SQVTM and CDR2 ANQGSEA. CDR3 size: 9 residues. Trimming cost V 5 bases and J 5 bases, with 3 bases left between them. CDR3 bases: TGCAGCGTTCCCGAGACCCAGTACTTC. Translated: CSVPETQYF.

The chain couples TRBV27 to TRBJ2-7; a possible D gene is TRBD2 (5 bases). Deletions cut 8 bases from V and 3 bases from J, with 11 bases between. CDR1 MNHEY and CDR2 SMNVEV come from the germline V gene (reference sequence). The CDR3 is made up of 12 amino acids. This chain's CDR3 is CASGARDYEQYF. The DNA for the CDR3 is TGTGCCAGCGGAGCCCGGGACTACGAGCAGTACTTC.

The rearrangement uses TRBV7-9 and TRBJ1-1, with a tentative D call TRBD1 (6 bases). Trimming took off 2 bases at V and 1 base at J, with 11 bases between the two ends. CDR1 SEHNR and CDR2 FQNEAQ come from the germline V gene (reference sequence). The CDR3 loop spans 15 amino acids. The CDR3 loop is CASSLMGAPNTEAFF. Here the CDR3 DNA reads TGTGCCAGCAGCTTAATGGGGGCCCCGAACACTGAAGCTTTCTTT.

The chain uses TRBV10-3 and TRBJ1-5; 9 positions agree with TRBD1. Per germline, CDR1 ENHRY and CDR2 SYGVKD. The CDR3 contains 16 residues. J lost 3 bases, V lost 6 bases, and 9 bases had no gene match. CDR3 sequence reads: CAISQQGAESNQPQHF. The CDR3 region has the DNA TGTGCCATCAGCCAACAGGGGGCCGAGTCCAATCAGCCCCAGCATTTT.

This rearrangement joins TRBV7-2 to TRBJ2-7; 13 bases map to TRBD2. The junction had 8 bases not matched to a gene; V was cut back by 5 bases and J by 4 bases. The CDR3 runs 16 residues. Per germline, CDR1 SGHTA and CDR2 FQGNSA. In nucleotides, the CDR3 is TGTGCCAGCAGCCCAGGGGCGACTAGCGGGAGGTACGAGCAGTACTTC. Protein product: CASSPGATSGRYEQYF.

The rearrangement links TRBV9 to TRBJ2-3; 10 nucleotides line up with TRBD2. This CDR3 has 17 residues. Germline CDR1 is SGDLS and CDR2 is YYNGEE. With 4 bases clipped from V and 0 bases from J, the junction kept 8 bases outside the gene matches. CDR3 protein: CASSPGTSERSTDTQYF. CDR3 in DNA: TGTGCCAGCAGCCCCGGGACTAGCGAGAGAAGCACAGATACGCAGTATTTT.

The rearrangement links TRBV25-1 to TRBJ1-5, with TRBD1 matching over 7 bases. The CDR3 sequence is 13 residues long. The germline V gene has CDR1 MGHDK and CDR2 SYGVNS. The CDR3, as DNA: TGTCCTGCGGTGACAGGGTCGAATCAGCCCCAGCATTTT. Its protein product is CPAVTGSNQPQHF.

The chain combines TRBV7-9 with TRBJ2-2; 8 nucleotides align to TRBD1. The germline V gene has CDR1 SEHNR and CDR2 FQNEAQ (reference sequence). The CDR3 runs 18 residues. V lost 0 bases to trimming and J lost 0 bases; unmatched junction nucleotides: 6. The CDR3: CASSLAGTGISNTGELFF. CDR3 sequence (DNA): TGTGCCAGCAGCTTAGCTGGGACAGGTATTTCGAACACCGGGGAGCTGTTTTTT.